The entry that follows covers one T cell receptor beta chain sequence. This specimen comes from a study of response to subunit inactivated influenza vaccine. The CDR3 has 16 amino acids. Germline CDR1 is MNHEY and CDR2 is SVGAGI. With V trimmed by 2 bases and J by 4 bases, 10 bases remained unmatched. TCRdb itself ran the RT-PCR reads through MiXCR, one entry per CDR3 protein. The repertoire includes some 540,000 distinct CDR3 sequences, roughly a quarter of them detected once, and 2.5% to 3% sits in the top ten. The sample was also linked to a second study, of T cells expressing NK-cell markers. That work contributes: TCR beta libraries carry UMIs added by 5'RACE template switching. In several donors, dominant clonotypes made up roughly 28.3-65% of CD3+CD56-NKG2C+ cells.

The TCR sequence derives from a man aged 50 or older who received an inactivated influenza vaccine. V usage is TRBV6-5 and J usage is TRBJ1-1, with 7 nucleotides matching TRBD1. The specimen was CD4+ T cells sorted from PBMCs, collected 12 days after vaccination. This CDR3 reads CASSYTLTGVGTEAFF. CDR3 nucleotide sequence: TGTGCCAGCAGTTACACACTTACAGGGGTGGGCACTGAAGCTTTCTTT.